This T cell receptor beta chain was documented in a study of CD8 T cells in ankylosing spondylitis. TCRdb analysed the 5' RACE reads with MiXCR anew, one entry per CDR3 protein. The sample lists 380,000 or so distinct CDR3 sequences, 20% to 25% seen once, with over 10% in the top ten. This clonotype originated in a male donor with ankylosing spondylitis or in good health (not recorded which). The sample taken for sequencing was blood, either unsorted or a sorted T cell fraction (not recorded which).

CDR3 DNA sequence: TGTGCCAGCAGCGCCGTTGGAGGGGCCCCCTACGAGCAGTACTTC. Its protein product is CASSAVGGAPYEQYF. The rearrangement uses TRBV7-2 and TRBJ2-7; a possible D gene is TRBD2 (6 bases). Trimming removed 5 bases at V and 2 bases at J, with 16 bases between. The CDR3 totals 15 residues. Per germline, CDR1 SGHTA and CDR2 FQGNSA.